The rows below give T cell receptor beta chains drawn from one sample of a study of T cells in Graves' hyperthyroidism and ophthalmopathy. TCRdb passed the multiplex PCR reads through MiXCR, listing each CDR3 protein once. The sample consists of a few hundred thousand distinct CDR3 sequences, 14% to 15% of them appearing once. Sample: blood. The receptors were sampled from a woman in her twenties or thirties with Graves' hyperthyroidism. Both conserved end residues are part of each CDR3. A D gene is named only where the DNA matches it firmly. Expanded clones are given a class, and other clones once, few, many or no size at all.

V	J	size	D	length	CDR3	DNA
TRBV6-2/TRBV6-3	TRBJ2-7	-	-	15	CASSQTPTGSYERYF	TGTGCCAGCAGTCAAACACCTACAGGATCCTACGAGCGGTACTTC
TRBV7-8	TRBJ2-5	-	TRBD2	14	CASSSTSGQETQYF	TGTGCCAGCAGCTCAACTAGCGGACAAGAGACCCAGTACTTC
TRBV28	TRBJ2-1	many	TRBD2	13	CASSLWTSPLEFF	TGTGCCAGCAGTTTATGGACTAGCCCCTTGGAGTTCTTC
TRBV29-1	TRBJ1-1	many	-	15	CSVEDRKELNTEAFF	TGCAGCGTTGAAGATAGGAAAGAATTGAACACTGAAGCTTTCTTT
TRBV24-1	TRBJ2-5	-	TRBD2	13	CATSGLDGETQYF	TGTGCCACCTCCGGACTAGACGGGGAGACCCAGTACTTC
TRBV28	TRBJ2-1	once	TRBD2	13	CASSLAGVGEQFF	TGTGCCAGCAGTTTAGCGGGAGTCGGCGAGCAGTTCTTC
TRBV7-9	TRBJ1-6	few	-	15	CASSLGQGFNSPLHF	TGTGCCAGCAGCTTGGGGCAGGGATTTAATTCACCCCTCCACTTT
TRBV19	TRBJ2-3	-	TRBD2	16	CASSPLAGGQLNTQYF	TGTGCCAGTAGTCCGTTAGCGGGAGGACAGTTAAATACGCAGTATTTT
TRBV5-6	TRBJ1-1	few	-	14	CASSQRTAPTEAFF	TGTGCCAGCAGCCAACGTACAGCTCCCACTGAAGCTTTCTTT
TRBV6-5	TRBJ2-1	few	-	15	CASSSAENTYNEQFF	TGTGCCAGCAGTTCTGCGGAAAATACCTACAATGAGCAGTTCTTC
TRBV12-3/TRBV12-4	TRBJ1-3	many	-	16	CASSPETVNSGNTIYF	TGTGCCAGCAGTCCTGAGACGGTGAACTCTGGAAACACCATATATTTT
TRBV30	TRBJ2-2	few	-	14	CAWSLGNRAGELFF	TGTGCCTGGAGTTTAGGGAATAGGGCCGGGGAGCTGTTTTTT
TRBV20-1	TRBJ2-3	many	TRBD2	15	CSASGTSGSLDTQYF	TGCAGTGCGTCCGGGACTAGCGGGAGTTTAGATACGCAGTATTTT
TRBV3-1	TRBJ1-6	many	-	14	CASSQRVSFAPLHF	TGTGCCAGCAGCCAGAGGGTCTCGTTTGCACCCCTCCACTTT
TRBV7-9	TRBJ2-3	many	TRBD2	16	CASSIATSGTTDTQYF	TGTGCCAGCAGCATCGCGACTAGCGGGACCACAGATACGCAGTATTTT
TRBV9	TRBJ1-6	-	-	14	CASSVAMGDSPLHF	TGTGCCAGCAGCGTAGCTATGGGGGACTCACCCCTCCACTTT
TRBV7-2	TRBJ2-1	many	TRBD2	17	CASSLAFGTSWYNEQFF	TGTGCCAGCAGCTTAGCGTTTGGGACTAGCTGGTACAATGAGCAGTTCTTC
TRBV7-2	TRBJ2-7	many	-	16	CASSLRIASLTYEQYF	TGTGCCAGCAGCTTACGTATAGCGAGTTTGACCTACGAGCAGTACTTC